This TCR beta chain was documented in a study of cytomegalovirus exposure and HLA in healthy donors. The PCR was carried out with 60 Vbeta primers and 13 Jbeta primers. Sequencing was performed with immunoSEQ multiplex PCR; in TCRdb, only in-frame clones are kept and a portion is missing. The sample includes approximately 150,000 clones, under 85% of them seen just once. Germline CDR1 and CDR2: MNHEY and SMNVEV (reference sequence). Trimming took 6 bases from V and 8 from J; bases not matched to a gene: 6. The CDR3 has 13 residues. This clonotype originated in a human donor in good health. The chain couples TRBV27 to TRBJ2-1; 8 nucleotides align to TRBD1. Source material: PBMCs. CDR3 nucleotides: TGTGCCAGCAGGACAGACAGGGGACATGAGCAGTTCTTC. Protein: CASRTDRGHEQFF.